Only a few counts were recorded for the clone carrying this T cell receptor beta chain. Its antigen is not identified. These data originate in a study of identical twins. General study results and limits: Its conclusions, products of cross-sectional statistical analysis, did not come from following the same donors.

TCRdb analysed the 5' RACE reads with MiXCR anew, one entry per CDR3 protein. The sample has 450,000 to 650,000 distinct CDR3 sequences; 9.5% to 10% are singletons. Losses at the gene ends were 5 bases for V and 4 bases for J; bases not matched to a gene: 13. The CDR3 runs to 17 residues. Germline CDR1 is MDHEN and CDR2 is SYDVKM. These data also formed part of another study, on yellow fever vaccine responses in identical twins.

The chain carries TRBV28 and TRBJ2-3; 9 bases are a match to TRBD2. The TCR comes from a woman aged 18 to 35 in good health. Sequenced sample: PBMCs. For the CDR3, the DNA is TGTGCCAGCAGTCCTGGGACTAGCTCAGACGGGGCAGATACGCAGTATTTT. Translated, it gives CASSPGTSSDGADTQYF.